This entry concerns a single TCR beta chain. Its antigen is undetermined. The record originates from a study of OX40 agonist ivuxolimab in advanced cancers. Study at large: Patients undergoing dose escalation presented with hepatocellular carcinoma, melanoma, renal cell or head and neck cancer.

Overall study findings and caveats: On average, CD8+ T cells had more expanded clones than CD4+. The antigen specificity of the peripheral T cells (those that were expanded) was not determined.

This CDR3 has 19 amino acids. The repertoire was sequenced with immunoSEQ multiplex PCR; TCRdb's copy has only in-frame clones and lacks some. The sample holds about 76,000 clones; approximately 86% are singletons and the top ten take 2.5% to 3%. The chain employs TRBV21-1 and TRBJ1-3. TRBV21-1 is a pseudogene segment. The clonotype was recovered from an adult with an advanced solid tumor such as melanoma, head and neck, liver or kidney cancer. The starting material was CD4+ or CD8+ T cells sorted from blood, obtained in a trial of the OX40 agonist ivuxolimab. The chain's CDR3 is CASSNTGTGGRKNGNTIYF. The CDR3 DNA is TGTGCCAGCAGCAATACCGGGACGGGAGGGCGGAAGAATGGAAACACCATATATTTT.